The 5 T cell receptor beta chains reported below all come from one sample, sequenced in a study of regulatory T cells in long-lasting Graves disease. As for time point: newly diagnosed GD, antithyroid drugs for less than 3 months. RNA from PBMCs was the source of the TCR library. Assembly of TCR beta libraries relied on iRepertoire HTBI primers together with Arm-PCR of CDR3 regions. Via MiXCR, TCRdb re-called the multiplex PCR reads, giving one row per CDR3 protein. This sample has hundreds of thousands of distinct CDR3 sequences, with around 17% found just once. This sample also appeared in a second study, on T cells in Graves' hyperthyroidism and ophthalmopathy.

The sequences come from peripheral blood mononuclear cells (PBMCs), collected at new diagnosis, from a patient treated with antithyroid drugs. The receptors here all came from a woman between 25 and 40 years old with Graves disease.

The CDR3 bases are TGCGCCAGCAGTGAGTCGACTCGGAACTCCTACGAGCAGTACTTC. It translates to CASSESTRNSYEQYF. J is TRBJ2-7 and V is TRBV10-2; D gene ambiguous. Trimming removed 0 bases at V and 0 bases at J, with 9 bases between. Per the germline V gene, CDR1 is WSHSY and CDR2 is SAAADI. This CDR3 region has 15 residues.

There are many counts of this clonotype. The chain carries TRBV28 and TRBJ1-2; TRBD1 is a possible D gene (5 bases). CDR1 MDHEN and CDR2 SYDVKM come from the germline V gene. V was trimmed by 3 bases and J by 6 bases, leaving 14 bases between them. There are 14 residues in the CDR3. CDR3 coding DNA: TGTGCCAGCAGTTTGTTATTATTGGGGGATGGCTACACCTTC. This sequence encodes CASSLLLLGDGYTF.

This clonotype was found a few times. V is TRBV27 and J is TRBJ1-2; possible D gene TRBD1, 5 bases. This CDR3 spans 15 amino acids. Germline-derived CDR1 and CDR2 are MNHEY and SMNVEV (reference sequence). V was cut by 6 bases and J by 0 bases, with 14 bases left in between. CDR3 amino acids: CASRLLGGANYGYTF. CDR3 coding DNA: TGTGCCAGCAGACTTCTGGGGGGGGCTAACTATGGCTACACCTTC.

This clonotype was counted many times. This chain joins TRBV11-2 and TRBJ2-1, with 7 bases matching TRBD2. This CDR3 is 15 amino acids long. Per the germline V gene, CDR1 is SGHAT and CDR2 is FQNNGV. V dropped 1 base and J dropped 4; count of bases not matched to a gene: 4. The CDR3 DNA is TGTGCCAGCAGCTTAGGGGAGGGAGTGTACAATGAGCAGTTCTTC. Translation: CASSLGEGVYNEQFF.

There are many counts of this clonotype. This chain joins TRBV7-2 and TRBJ2-7; D gene uncertain. Germline values: CDR1 SGHTA, CDR2 FQGNSA. This CDR3 comprises 13 residues. Deletions cut 4 bases from V and 7 bases from J, with 14 bases between. The CDR3 DNA reads as TGTGCCAGCAGCTCTATAGCAGGCCTAGAGCAGTACTTC. Translation gives CASSSIAGLEQYF.